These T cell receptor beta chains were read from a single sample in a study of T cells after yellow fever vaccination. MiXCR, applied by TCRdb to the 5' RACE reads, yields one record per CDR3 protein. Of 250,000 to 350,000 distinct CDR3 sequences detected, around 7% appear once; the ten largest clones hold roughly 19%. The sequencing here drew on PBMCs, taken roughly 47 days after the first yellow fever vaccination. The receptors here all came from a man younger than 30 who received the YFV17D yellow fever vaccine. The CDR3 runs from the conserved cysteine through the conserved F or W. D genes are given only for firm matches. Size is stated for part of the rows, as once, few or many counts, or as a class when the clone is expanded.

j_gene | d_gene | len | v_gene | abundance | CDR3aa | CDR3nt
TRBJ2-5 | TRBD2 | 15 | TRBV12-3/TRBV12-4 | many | CASSPRLAGGETQYF | TGTGCCAGCAGTCCTAGACTAGCGGGGGGGGAGACCCAGTACTTC
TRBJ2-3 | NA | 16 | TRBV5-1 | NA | CASSLVGRTSTDTQYF | TGCGCCAGCAGCTTGGTGGGGAGAACTAGCACAGATACGCAGTATTTT
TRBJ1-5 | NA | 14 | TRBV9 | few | CASSAAERDQPQHF | TGTGCCAGCAGCGCAGCCGAGAGGGATCAGCCCCAGCATTTT
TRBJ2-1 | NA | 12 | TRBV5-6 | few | CASSFRDRAPFF | TGTGCCAGCAGCTTCCGAGATCGGGCGCCATTCTTC
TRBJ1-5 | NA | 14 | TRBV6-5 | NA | CASSYSDPYQPQHF | TGTGCCAGCAGTTACTCAGATCCTTATCAGCCCCAGCATTTT
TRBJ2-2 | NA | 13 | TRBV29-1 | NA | CSVADSPPGGEFF | TGCAGCGTTGCGGACTCCCCACCAGGGGGGGAGTTTTTT
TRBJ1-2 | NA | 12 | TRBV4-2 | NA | CASSQVGDGYTF | TGTGCCAGCAGCCAAGTCGGGGATGGCTACACCTTC
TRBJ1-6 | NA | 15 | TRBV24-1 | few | CATSDFGAYNSPLHF | TGTGCCACCAGTGATTTCGGGGCCTATAATTCACCCCTCCACTTT
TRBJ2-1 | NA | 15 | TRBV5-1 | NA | CASSLRDGSGNEQFF | TGCGCCAGCAGCTTGAGAGACGGGAGTGGAAATGAGCAGTTCTTC
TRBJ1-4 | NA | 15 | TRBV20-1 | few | CSARPKFATNEKLFF | TGCAGTGCTAGGCCCAAGTTCGCAACTAATGAAAAACTGTTTTTT
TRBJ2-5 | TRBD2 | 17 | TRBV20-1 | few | CSAKTSGGARVQETQYF | TGCAGTGCTAAGACTAGCGGGGGGGCCAGGGTACAAGAGACCCAGTACTTC
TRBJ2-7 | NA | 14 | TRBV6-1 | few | CASSEFGGSYEQYF | TGTGCCAGCAGTGAGTTCGGGGGTTCCTACGAGCAGTACTTC
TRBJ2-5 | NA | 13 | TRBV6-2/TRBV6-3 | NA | CASSPSFGETQYF | TGTGCCAGCAGCCCCTCATTTGGGGAGACCCAGTACTTC
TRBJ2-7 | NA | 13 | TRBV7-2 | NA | CASRPGGSYEQYF | TGTGCCAGCAGACCAGGGGGGTCCTACGAGCAGTACTTC
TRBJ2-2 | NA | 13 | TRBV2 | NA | CAGGLAETGELFF | TGTGCCGGGGGGCTAGCGGAAACCGGGGAGCTGTTTTTT
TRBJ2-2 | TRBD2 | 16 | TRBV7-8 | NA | CASSSIAGGHVGELFF | TGTGCCAGCAGCTCGATAGCGGGGGGGCATGTCGGGGAGCTGTTTTTT
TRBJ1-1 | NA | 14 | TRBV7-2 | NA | CASSATGVFTEAFF | TGTGCCAGCAGCGCGACAGGAGTTTTCACTGAAGCTTTCTTT
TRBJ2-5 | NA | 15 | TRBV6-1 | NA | CASSRTQRIGETQYF | TGTGCCAGCTCGCGGACACAAAGAATTGGGGAGACCCAGTACTTC
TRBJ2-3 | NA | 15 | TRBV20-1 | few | CSARTPSIRTDTQYF | TGCAGTGCTAGAACCCCTAGCATAAGGACAGATACGCAGTATTTT